Listed below are T cell receptor beta chains from one sample, sequenced in a study of graft-versus-host responses after intestinal transplantation. Measured with immunoSEQ multiplex PCR; TCRdb has only the in-frame clones, and not every one. Among 84,000 or so clones listed, 92% were seen once. No antigens are known for them. This sample comprised unstimulated CD4+ T cells sorted from spleen or lymph node cells, obtained before intestinal transplant. Source of these receptors: a human donor who received an intestinal transplant. Each CDR3 is given with its conserved first and last residue.

V	J	length	CDR3
TRBV6-1	TRBJ2-2	16	CASSELGGRNTGELFF
TRBV7-8	TRBJ2-1	15	CASSLGRDSYNEQFF
TRBV9	TRBJ2-3	13	CASSVEFQDTQYF
TRBV5-6	TRBJ2-5	14	CASSRQQGQETQYF
TRBV5-6	TRBJ2-1	14	CASSLGGPPNEQFF
TRBV6-5	TRBJ1-2	13	CASSYGPVSGYTF
TRBV29-1	TRBJ1-4	13	CSVGTGPHEKLFF
TRBV5-1	TRBJ1-1	15	CASSFRTGSNTEAFF
TRBV27	TRBJ2-1	12	CASRPSYNEQFF
TRBV5-1	TRBJ1-2	15	CASSWDPGGLYGYTF
TRBV27	TRBJ1-1	13	CASSHRGITEAFF
TRBV20-1	TRBJ2-7	8	CGGYEQYF
TRBV10-1	TRBJ2-5	13	CASSEQGQETQYF
TRBV5-1	TRBJ2-5	14	CASSLAGSQETQYF
TRBV7-6	TRBJ2-5	14	CASSPLDSHKSQYF
TRBV6-1	TRBJ2-2	14	CASSLHRETGELFF
TRBV9	TRBJ2-1	17	CASSAGGLAGVSNEQFF
TRBV15	TRBJ2-3	18	CATSRDLRRTSLEDTQYF
TRBV4-2	TRBJ1-1	15	CASSLTHSKGTEAFF
TRBV10-1	TRBJ2-1	16	CASSEPTSGRANEQFF
TRBV29-1	TRBJ1-1	14	CSVEEGAVNTEAFF
TRBV12-2	TRBJ2-1	12	CASRLDHNEQFF
TRBV5-1	NA	16	CASSLAASGSLYEQYF
TRBV19	TRBJ2-2	16	CASSTRTSGRSGELFF
TRBV14	TRBJ2-1	13	CASSQQGYNEQFF
TRBV2	TRBJ1-1	13	CARNRLGDTEAFF
TRBV19	TRBJ1-5	15	CASRAPTGANQPQHF
TRBV2	TRBJ1-4	12	CASSAREGKLFF
TRBV27	TRBJ2-7	14	CASSLGRRGYEQYF
TRBV30	TRBJ2-2	16	CAWSRTGAANTGELFF
TRBV4-1	TRBJ2-2	17	CASSGAQWESFSGELFF
TRBV28	TRBJ2-7	15	CASSLVGRQGLLQYF
TRBV28	TRBJ1-4	12	CASSFVGEKLFF